This T cell receptor (beta chain) is from a study of cytomegalovirus exposure and HLA in healthy donors. A word on this clone: The antigen is unknown.

This CDR3 is built from 15 residues. V was clipped by 7 bases and J by 2 bases, with 17 bases between them. Germline V gene sequence: CDR1 SGHRS, CDR2 YFSETQ. Both 60 Vbeta primers and 13 Jbeta primers went into the PCR. Assay: immunoSEQ multiplex PCR; the TCRdb copy retains only in-frame clones and omits some. This table holds some 120,000 clones, about 74% found once. General study findings and limits: Previously analyzed data showed that most TCR beta V segments were productive at a frequency of about 87% or about 30%. Apparent HLA restriction characterized most CMV-associated TCR beta chains in a later analysis.

Donors consisted of healthy bone marrow donors. This chain uses TRBV5-1 with TRBJ2-3; TRBD2 is a possible D gene (6 bases). The sequenced sample was PBMCs. The clonotype was recovered from a man aged 25 to 40 in good health and CMV-seronegative. The CDR3 here is CASLSGSSTTDTQYF. The DNA of the CDR3 is TGCGCCAGCCTTAGCGGTTCCTCTACCACAGATACGCAGTATTTT. The full variable domain, its missing parts supplied by reference TRBV5-1 and TRBJ2-3, is KAGVTQTPRYLIKTRGQQVTLSCSPISGHRSVSWYQQTPGQGLQFLFEYFSETQRNKGNFPGRFSGRQFSNSRSEMNVSTLELGDSALYLCASLSGSSTTDTQYFGPGTRLTVL.